Shown below are 2 T cell receptor beta chains from a single sample sequenced in a study of blood T cell repertoires in COVID-19. Method: immunoSEQ multiplex PCR; TCRdb's copy keeps in-frame clones and lacks some. The sample lists about 170,000 clones, roughly 84% occurring once. The sequenced material came from PBMCs or T cells enriched from blood (not recorded which). The source is a man between 45 and 60 years old who had recovered from COVID-19.

This chain connects TRBV5-1 to TRBJ1-2; D possibly corresponds to TRBD1 (5 bases). The length of the CDR3 is 13 residues. Germline V gene data show CDR1 as SGHRS and CDR2 as YFSETQ. The V end was cut by 4 bases, the J end by 8 bases, with 15 bases between. As DNA, the CDR3 is TGCGCCAGCAGCATTACAGGCGTTAACGGCTACACCTTC. Its translation is CASSITGVNGYTF.

J is TRBJ2-7 and V is TRBV5-1; 11 nucleotides line up with TRBD2. The CDR3 length is 17 residues. The V gene end was trimmed by 1 base and the J gene end by 5 bases; junction bases not matched to a gene: 11. CDR1 SGHRS and CDR2 YFSETQ come from the germline V gene. CDR3 loop: CASSLMPGTSGSNEQYF. The CDR3 region has the DNA TGCGCCAGCAGCTTGATGCCCGGGACTAGCGGATCCAACGAGCAGTACTTC. Using reference TRBV5-1 and TRBJ2-7 for the parts outside the CDR3, the full variable domain is KAGVTQTPRYLIKTRGQQVTLSCSPISGHRSVSWYQQTPGQGLQFLFEYFSETQRNKGNFPGRFSGRQFSNSRSEMNVSTLELGDSALYLCASSLMPGTSGSNEQYFGPGTRLTVT.